The 32 T cell receptor beta chains presented below share a single source sample, sequenced in a study of CD4 T cells in relation to SARS-CoV-2 and coronaviruses. Measured with immunoSEQ multiplex PCR; TCRdb has only the in-frame clones, and not every one. The sample has approximately 27,000 clones; over 70% are singletons. What these receptors recognize is not known. Unexposed donor CD4+ T cells date from about 2011-2018, before the COVID-19 pandemic. Isolation of CD4+ T cells took place after around 11 days in culture. The specimen sequenced was CD4+ T cells from PBMCs, cultured in vitro. These receptor sequences come from a human donor in good health.

The gene calls are TRBV27 and TRBJ1-6, with D unclear. There are 15 residues in the CDR3. Trimming removed 0 bases at V and 3 bases at J, with 6 bases between. The germline CDR1 and CDR2 sequences are MNHEY and SMNVEV (reference sequence). DNA of the CDR3: TGTGCCAGCAGTTTATCGGAGGGCTATAATTCACCCCTCCACTTT. Amino acids: CASSLSEGYNSPLHF.

In the case of this clone: At one end the junction does not follow the germline gene, possibly because of a read error. The gene calls are TRBV24-1 and TRBJ2-5; 10 positions agree with TRBD1. CDR3 length: 12 amino acids. Germline-derived CDR1 and CDR2 are KGHDR and SFDVKD. The chain's CDR3 is CATSNDRGRFHF. The CDR3 DNA follows: TGTGCCACCAGTAACGACAGGGGGCGCTTCCACTTC.

This clone occurred a few times. This rearrangement joins TRBV25-1 to TRBJ1-3; D is ambiguous. This CDR3 is 12 amino acids long. Germline values: CDR1 MGHDK, CDR2 SYGVNS. The V gene lost 8 bases and the J gene lost 0 bases, with 5 bases spanning the gap. The CDR3 here is CASRSSGNTIYF. CDR3 nucleotides: TGTGCCAGCCGGAGCTCTGGAAACACCATATATTTT.

This chain uses TRBV13 with TRBJ2-4, with D perhaps being TRBD1 or TRBD2 (5 bases each). The germline V gene has CDR1 PRHDT and CDR2 FYEKMQ (reference sequence). Trimming removed 5 bases at V and 3 bases at J, with 14 bases between. This CDR3 contains 15 residues. The CDR3 loop is CASSTGPVGKNIQYF. DNA for the CDR3: TGTGCCAGCAGCACGGGACCGGTGGGCAAAAACATTCAGTACTTC.

The chain combines TRBV19 with TRBJ2-1; TRBD2 aligns across 12 bases. V was clipped by 6 bases and J by 7 bases; unmatched bases: 7. The CDR3 is made up of 15 amino acids. Germline V gives CDR1 LNHDA, CDR2 SQIVND (reference sequence). The CDR3 coding sequence is TGTGCCAGTAGCCGACTAGCGGGGGAATATAATGAGCAGTTCTTC. Its protein is CASSRLAGEYNEQFF. The variable domain in full, completed from reference TRBV19 and TRBJ2-1, reads DGGITQSPKYLFRKEGQNVTLSCEQNLNHDAMYWYRQDPGQGLRLIYYSQIVNDFQKGDIAEGYSVSREKKESFPLTVTSAQKNPTAFYLCASSRLAGEYNEQFFGPGTRLTVL.

The CDR3 loop is CASSPNTLSGTQYF. The CDR3 bases are TGTGCCAGCAGCCCAAACACGCTCTCGGGGACCCAGTACTTC. The chain couples TRBV3-1 (or the pseudogene TRBV3-2) to TRBJ2-5, with no clear D. The V and J ends lost 4 bases and 7 bases respectively, with 16 bases between them. Germline CDR1 reads LGHDT; CDR2 reads YNNKEL (reference sequence). The CDR3 totals 14 residues.

The chain employs TRBV2 and TRBJ1-6; D gene ambiguous. This CDR3 is built from 17 residues. V lost 2 bases and J lost 0, with 11 bases in between. Germline-derived CDR1 and CDR2 are SNHLY and FYNNEI. CDR3 DNA sequence: TGTGCCAGCAGTGAACGAGGGCCGAGCTCCTATAATTCACCCCTCCACTTT. This codes for CASSERGPSSYNSPLHF. The full variable domain, with the rest looked up from reference TRBV2 and TRBJ1-6, is EPEVTQTPSHQVTQMGQEVILRCVPISNHLYFYWYRQILGQKVEFLVSFYNNEISEKSEIFDDQFSVERPDGSNFTLKIRSTKLEDSAMYFCASSERGPSSYNSPLHFGNGTRLTVT.

This chain uses TRBV20-1 with TRBJ2-1, with D perhaps TRBD2 (6 bases). The V gene's germline CDR1 is DFQATT and CDR2 SNEGSKA (reference sequence). The CDR3 loop spans 11 amino acids. The V end lost 5 bases, the J end lost 8 bases, and 10 bases lay between the germline ends. The CDR3 DNA reads as TGCAGTGCTGCGAGGGAGGATGAGCAGTTCTTC. Translation gives CSAAREDEQFF.

This rearrangement joins TRBV7-2 to TRBJ2-3; a possible D gene is TRBD1 (7 bases). The CDR3 covers 16 residues. CDR1 and CDR2 (germline): SGHTA, FQGNSA. The ends were cut back, 5 bases at V and 3 bases at J, with 18 bases in the middle. DNA for the CDR3: TGTGCCAGCAGCCCAAGTAGGGCAGGGGGGACAGATACGCAGTATTTT. Translating it yields CASSPSRAGGTDTQYF.

This chain joins TRBV7-9 and TRBJ1-4; perhaps TRBD1 as D (6 bases). The CDR3 sequence is 16 residues long. In germline, CDR1 is SEHNR, CDR2 FQNEAQ (reference sequence). The ends were cut back, 5 bases at V and 4 bases at J, with 17 bases in the middle. The CDR3 nucleotides read TGTGCCAGCAGCCAAGACGTAGGGACAAGTAATGAAAAACTGTTTTTT. Amino acid sequence: CASSQDVGTSNEKLFF.

The genes are TRBV2 and TRBJ1-3, with D uncertain. Germline CDR1 reads SNHLY; CDR2 reads FYNNEI. The germline V and J ends were trimmed by 2 bases and 4 bases, with 9 bases remaining between them. This CDR3 contains 14 residues. The CDR3 here is CASSEMGRGNTIYF. As DNA, the CDR3 is TGTGCCAGCAGTGAAATGGGGAGGGGAAACACCATATATTTT.

V usage is TRBV6-5 and J usage is TRBJ2-7; possibly TRBD1 or TRBD2 for D (5 bases each). V gave up 0 bases and J gave up 1 base, with 10 bases separating them. The germline V gene encodes CDR1 MNHEY and CDR2 SVGAGI. The CDR3 length is 15 residues. CDR3: CASSYSIGGSYEQYF. The CDR3 DNA is TGTGCCAGCAGTTACTCGATTGGGGGATCCTACGAGCAGTACTTC.

The chain links TRBV4-3 to TRBJ1-2; D remains ambiguous. Germline assignment: CDR1 LGHNA and CDR2 YSLEER. V was shortened by 2 bases and J by 8 bases, with 12 bases between the two germline ends. The CDR3 length is 13 residues. This CDR3 is CASSQRGMMGYTF. The DNA of the CDR3 is TGCGCCAGCAGCCAACGCGGGATGATGGGCTACACCTTC.

This clone was observed once. The V and J genes are TRBV6-6 and TRBJ1-2; a possible D gene is TRBD1 (6 bases). Germline V gene sequence: CDR1 MNHNY, CDR2 SVGAGI (reference sequence). The V end was cut by 2 bases, the J end by 7 bases, with 17 bases between. The CDR3 contains 15 residues. Here the CDR3 reads CASSYGQGFRRGYTF. CDR3 sequence (DNA): TGTGCCAGCAGTTACGGTCAGGGGTTCAGGCGTGGCTACACCTTC.

This chain joins TRBV6-5 and TRBJ2-3; D call uncertain. CDR3 length: 16 residues. V gave up 0 bases and J gave up 2 bases, with 12 bases separating them. Germline V CDR1 and CDR2: MNHEY, SVGAGI. In DNA, the CDR3 is TGTGCCAGCAGTTACTCGGCAGGAACCCCCACAGATACGCAGTATTTT. Protein product: CASSYSAGTPTDTQYF.

The chain combines TRBV7-8 with TRBJ1-1, with TRBD1 matching 10 bases. The V and J ends lost 0 bases and 6 bases, in that order; junction bases with no gene match: 16. The germline CDR1 and CDR2 sequences are SGHVS and FQNEAQ. This CDR3 is 19 amino acids long. CDR3 DNA: TGTGCCAGCAGCTTAGCAACCGGGACAGGGGCCGCGGTTGGATCTGAAGCTTTCTTT. It codes for CASSLATGTGAAVGSEAFF. Using reference TRBV7-8 and TRBJ1-1 for the parts outside the CDR3, the full variable domain is GAGVSQSPRYKVAKRGQDVALRCDPISGHVSLFWYQQALGQGPEFLTYFQNEAQLDKSGLPSDRFFAERPEGSVSTLKIQRTQQEDSAVYLCASSLATGTGAAVGSEAFFGQGTRLTVV.

The chain couples TRBV3-1 (or the pseudogene TRBV3-2) to TRBJ2-1, with D uncertain. Germline V CDR1 and CDR2: LGHDT, YNNKEL (reference sequence). This CDR3 contains 12 residues. The V end was cut by 5 bases, the J end by 6 bases, with 8 bases between. The CDR3 is CASSSTPNEQFF. The CDR3 DNA follows: TGTGCCAGCAGCTCCACCCCCAATGAGCAGTTCTTC.

This clone was counted only a few times. The chain is built from TRBV29-1 and TRBJ1-1; 12 bases are shared with TRBD1. Germline loops: CDR1 SQVTM, CDR2 ANQGSEA. V dropped 6 bases and J dropped 0; count of bases not matched to a gene: 5. This CDR3 is 15 amino acids long. DNA for the CDR3: TGCAGCGTCGGGACAGGGGGCGCCTTGAACACTGAAGCTTTCTTT. Protein sequence: CSVGTGGALNTEAFF.

The V call is TRBV15, the J call TRBJ1-4, with D maybe TRBD1 (6 bases). CDR1 is LNHNV and CDR2 is YYDKDF in the germline V gene (reference sequence). Trimming pared 1 base from V and 7 bases from J, leaving 13 bases between. The CDR3 has 15 amino acids. The CDR3 is CATSRGGGLGEKLFF. Here the CDR3 DNA reads TGTGCCACCAGCAGAGGAGGGGGGCTAGGTGAAAAACTGTTTTTT.

The rearrangement links TRBV18 to TRBJ2-5; D unclear. This CDR3 is 12 amino acids long. Germline lookup yields CDR1 KGHSH and CDR2 LQKENI. V gave up 1 base and J gave up 5 bases, with 5 bases separating them. In DNA form, the CDR3 reads TGTGCCAGCTCACCACGCCGGGAGACCCAGTACTTC. This sequence encodes CASSPRRETQYF.

The chain has TRBV5-4 and TRBJ2-1; 9 nucleotides line up with TRBD1. V trimming: 3 bases; J trimming: 3 bases; junction bases outside the gene matches: 4. Germline-derived CDR1 and CDR2 are SGHNT and YYREEE (reference sequence). This CDR3 is built from 15 residues. The CDR3: CASSYGTGNYNEQFF. The CDR3 nucleotides are TGTGCCAGCAGCTACGGGACAGGGAACTACAATGAGCAGTTCTTC.

The V gene is TRBV28, the J gene TRBJ2-1; 9 bases line up with TRBD2. Losses at the gene ends were 5 bases for V and 2 bases for J; bases not matched to a gene: 7. CDR1 and CDR2 from the germline V gene are MDHEN and SYDVKM. The CDR3 is 16 amino acids. CDR3 in amino acids: CASSPTSGGAYNEQFF. The CDR3 DNA is TGTGCCAGCAGTCCGACTAGCGGAGGGGCCTACAATGAGCAGTTCTTC.

The V and J genes are TRBV29-1 and TRBJ2-1; TRBD1 is a possible D gene (6 bases). Looked up from germline, CDR1 is SQVTM and CDR2 is ANQGSEA. Trimming pared 7 bases from V and 7 bases from J, leaving 14 bases between. The CDR3 length is 12 residues. CDR3: CSGGPTGNEQFF. DNA of the CDR3: TGCAGCGGCGGGCCGACAGGAAATGAGCAGTTCTTC.

The J gene is TRBJ2-3, the V gene TRBV5-8; TRBD2 is a possible D gene (6 bases). Trimming removed 4 bases from V and 1 base from J, with 13 bases in between. CDR1 SGHTS and CDR2 YDEGEE come from the germline V gene. The CDR3 runs to 15 residues. DNA for the CDR3: TGTGCCAGCAGCCCCCCGGGACTCGGCACAGATACGCAGTATTTT. Amino acids: CASSPPGLGTDTQYF.

The chain carries TRBV4-1 and TRBJ2-2; D is possibly TRBD2 (6 bases). Trimming left V 5 bases short and J 0 bases short, with 16 bases between. Germline V CDR1 and CDR2: MGHRA, YSYEKL. The CDR3 is 17 amino acids. This chain's CDR3 is CASSYPGGESNTGELFF. The CDR3 bases are TGCGCCAGCAGCTATCCCGGAGGGGAATCGAACACCGGGGAGCTGTTTTTT.

The chain uses TRBV5-1 and TRBJ1-5; D may be TRBD1 (6 bases). Trimming pared 0 bases from V and 0 bases from J, leaving 7 bases between. Germline CDR1 and CDR2: SGHRS and YFSETQ. The CDR3 consists of 15 residues. CDR3: CASSLGGGSNQPQHF. In DNA form, the CDR3 reads TGCGCCAGCAGCTTGGGAGGGGGTAGCAATCAGCCCCAGCATTTT. Using reference TRBV5-1 and TRBJ1-5 for the parts outside the CDR3, the full variable domain is KAGVTQTPRYLIKTRGQQVTLSCSPISGHRSVSWYQQTPGQGLQFLFEYFSETQRNKGNFPGRFSGRQFSNSRSEMNVSTLELGDSALYLCASSLGGGSNQPQHFGDGTRLSIL.

The rearrangement links TRBV7-2 to TRBJ2-3, with 8 bases lining up with TRBD1. Germline-derived CDR1 and CDR2 are SGHTA and FQGNSA. The ends lost 2 bases at V and 0 bases at J; junction bases unmatched: 4. CDR3 length equals 16 residues. CDR3 protein: CASSLRTGGSTDTQYF. CDR3 in DNA: TGTGCCAGCAGCTTACGAACAGGGGGGAGCACAGATACGCAGTATTTT.

This chain uses TRBV5-6 with TRBJ2-7; either TRBD1 or TRBD2 may fit D (5 bases each). The germline gives CDR1 SGHDT, CDR2 YYEEEE. This CDR3 spans 14 amino acids. Trimming stripped 4 bases from V and 5 bases from J, with 16 bases between. CDR3 coding DNA: TGTGCCAGCAGCCACGATGGGGGAAGGAACGAGCAGTACTTC. Its translation is CASSHDGGRNEQYF.

This clone has more than one count but fewer than ten. The J gene is TRBJ1-3, the V gene TRBV3-1 (or the pseudogene TRBV3-2); D possibly corresponds to TRBD1 (5 bases). Germline CDR1 LGHDT, CDR2 YNNKEL (reference sequence). Trimming shortened V by 4 bases and J by 7 bases, and 14 bases separated the two germline ends. The CDR3 contains 14 residues. CDR3 DNA sequence: TGTGCCAGCAGCCCCGGGGCCAGTCGGAACACCATATATTTT. Translation gives CASSPGASRNTIYF.

This clone is large in the sample. The chain employs TRBV4-2 and TRBJ1-6; the D is unclear. Germline V gene lookup returns CDR1 LGHNA and CDR2 YNFKEQ. Trimming removed 0 bases at V and 5 bases at J, with 11 bases between. CDR3 length equals 16 residues. The CDR3 sequence is CASSQDLRKDNSPLHF. CDR3 nucleotide sequence: TGTGCCAGCAGCCAAGATCTGCGAAAGGATAATTCACCCCTCCACTTT.

The chain links TRBV11-2 to TRBJ2-1; a weak D match, TRBD1 (7 bases). Germline CDR1 SGHAT, CDR2 FQNNGV. Trimming removed 5 bases at V and 6 bases at J, with 17 bases between. The CDR3 extends over 15 amino acids. This CDR3 reads CASSPLQGTGNEQFF. CDR3 DNA sequence: TGTGCCAGCAGCCCACTACAGGGGACTGGCAATGAGCAGTTCTTC.

The J gene is TRBJ2-7, the V gene TRBV28; D unclear. The CDR3 loop spans 13 amino acids. Trimming left V 3 bases short and J 3 bases short, with 9 bases between. Germline V lookup: CDR1 MDHEN, CDR2 SYDVKM. In DNA, the CDR3 is TGTGCCAGCAGTTTGCTTTTCTTCTACGAGCAGTACTTC. This translates into CASSLLFFYEQYF.